Below are 25 T cell receptor beta chains sequenced from a single sample in a study of T cell responses to AZD1222 COVID-19 vaccine. Using immunoSEQ multiplex PCR, the repertoire was profiled, and TCRdb retains in-frame clones only, with some absent. The sample lists some 160,000 clones; roughly 90% were seen once. This specimen was peripheral blood, taken on day 0 of AZD1222 vaccination. All receptors come from an adult in good health.

The chain carries TRBV27 and TRBJ2-7; D is undetermined. The CDR3 contains 12 residues. Germline V gene lookup returns CDR1 MNHEY and CDR2 SMNVEV (reference sequence). V was pared by 10 bases and J by 6 bases, with 16 bases between. The CDR3 here is CAINDWTSEQYF. The CDR3 DNA sequence: TGTGCCATCAACGATTGGACCTCCGAGCAGTACTTC.

This sequence joins TRBV28 and TRBJ2-7; possible D gene TRBD1, 6 bases. CDR1 and CDR2 from the germline V gene are MDHEN and SYDVKM. The CDR3 extends over 15 amino acids. Trimming pared 2 bases from V and 2 bases from J, leaving 13 bases between. CDR3 DNA sequence: TGTGCCAGCAGTTTAAATCAGGGGCTGACCTACGAGCAGTACTTC. Translation gives CASSLNQGLTYEQYF. The full variable domain, in which reference TRBV28 and TRBJ2-7 provide the parts outside the CDR3, is DVKVTQSSRYLVKRTGEKVFLECVQDMDHENMFWYRQDPGLGLRLIYFSYDVKMKEKGDIPEGYSVSREKKERFSLILESASTNQTSMYLCASSLNQGLTYEQYFGPGTRLTVT.

The V call is TRBV28, the J call TRBJ2-6; the D gene is possibly TRBD2 (5 bases). The CDR3 totals 14 residues. Germline CDR1 MDHEN, CDR2 SYDVKM. Between the trimmed V and J ends, which lost 9 bases and 0 bases, there was a span of 9 bases. DNA for the CDR3: TGTGCCAGTGGGAGCGACTCTGGGGCCAACGTCCTGACTTTC. Translating it yields CASGSDSGANVLTF.

The chain couples TRBV7-8 to TRBJ1-4; D not resolved. Trimming stripped 1 base from V and 4 bases from J, with 13 bases between. Germline V gives CDR1 SGHVS, CDR2 FQNEAQ. The CDR3 has 16 residues. CDR3 in amino acids: CASSLGARSRNEKLFF. CDR3 bases: TGTGCCAGCAGCTTAGGGGCGCGCAGCCGTAATGAAAAACTGTTTTTT.

V is TRBV29-1 and J is TRBJ1-5; 8 bases map to TRBD1. CDR3 length equals 13 residues. The V gene end was trimmed by 4 bases and the J gene end by 7 bases; junction bases not matched to a gene: 6. The germline V gene encodes CDR1 SQVTM and CDR2 ANQGSEA. CDR3 sequence (DNA): TGCAGCGTTGCAGGGGGCGTTGGACAGCCCCAGCATTTT. Protein: CSVAGGVGQPQHF.

This clone was observed once. The chain combines TRBV23-1 with TRBJ2-7; 8 bases match TRBD1. TRBV23-1 is flagged as an ORF with uncertain function. The CDR3 spans 15 residues. V gave up 4 bases and J gave up 5 bases; unmatched junction bases: 10. The CDR3 here is CASSRLDRVSHEQYF. In DNA, the CDR3 is TGCGCCAGCAGTCGCCTGGACAGGGTATCCCACGAGCAGTACTTC.

V gene TRBV19 combines with J gene TRBJ1-1, with a tentative D call TRBD1 (6 bases). Deletions cut 6 bases from V and 5 bases from J, with 22 bases between. The CDR3 is 16 amino acids. Germline values: CDR1 LNHDA, CDR2 SQIVND (reference sequence). This CDR3 reads CASRPGGATGRTEAFF. CDR3 nucleotides: TGTGCCAGTAGACCTGGGGGTGCTACAGGGAGGACTGAAGCTTTCTTT.

V and J are TRBV27 and TRBJ1-1; unclear D gene. The CDR3 is made up of 14 amino acids. V lost 5 bases and J lost 1, with 11 bases in between. Germline CDR1 and CDR2: MNHEY and SMNVEV (reference sequence). CDR3 region: CASSPLSENTEAFF. The CDR3 region has the DNA TGTGCCAGCAGTCCTTTATCGGAGAACACTGAAGCTTTCTTT.

The rearrangement joins TRBV28 to TRBJ2-7, with D perhaps matching TRBD1 (5 bases). The germline gives CDR1 MDHEN, CDR2 SYDVKM. This CDR3 contains 14 residues. Trimming cost V 3 bases and J 0 bases, with 9 bases left between them. CDR3 DNA: TGTGCCAGCAGTTTTGACAGAATCTCCTACGAGCAGTACTTC. This translates into CASSFDRISYEQYF. The variable domain in full, completed from reference TRBV28 and TRBJ2-7, reads DVKVTQSSRYLVKRTGEKVFLECVQDMDHENMFWYRQDPGLGLRLIYFSYDVKMKEKGDIPEGYSVSREKKERFSLILESASTNQTSMYLCASSFDRISYEQYFGPGTRLTVT.

The count of this clone is one. The rearrangement joins TRBV27 to TRBJ1-1; perhaps TRBD1 as D (5 bases). CDR3 length equals 14 residues. V was shortened by 4 bases and J by 0 bases, with 9 bases between the two germline ends. Germline V lookup: CDR1 MNHEY, CDR2 SMNVEV (reference sequence). The CDR3 nucleotides are TGTGCCAGCAGTTCGGGGGGGGTGAACACTGAAGCTTTCTTT. It translates to CASSSGGVNTEAFF.

The sample holds many counts of this clone. The chain couples TRBV7-2 to TRBJ1-3; D gene unclear. The germline gives CDR1 SGHTA, CDR2 FQGNSA. This CDR3 region has 11 residues. Trimming removed 1 base from V and 5 bases from J, with 0 bases in between. The CDR3 region has the DNA TGTGCCAGCAGCTTAGGAAACACCATATATTTT. Protein: CASSLGNTIYF. Together with reference TRBV7-2 and TRBJ1-3, the CDR3 gives the full variable domain: GAGVSQSPSNKVTEKGKDVELRCDPISGHTALYWYRQSLGQGLEFLIYFQGNSAPDKSGLPSDRFSAERTGGSVSTLTIQRTQQEDSAVYLCASSLGNTIYFGEGSWLTVV.

The chain carries TRBV7-9 and TRBJ1-2, with 8 bases fitting TRBD1. This CDR3 has 13 residues. The germline gives CDR1 SEHNR, CDR2 FQNEAQ (reference sequence). The ends lost 5 bases at V and 4 bases at J; junction bases unmatched: 3. CDR3 protein: CASSPTGVYGYTF. For the CDR3, the DNA is TGTGCCAGCAGCCCGACAGGGGTCTATGGCTACACCTTC.

This clone is a singleton in its sample. The chain recombines TRBV28 with TRBJ1-5; D remains unclear. Trimming took 6 bases from V and 7 from J, leaving 10 bases between them. The germline CDR1 and CDR2 sequences are MDHEN and SYDVKM. This CDR3 region has 12 residues. CDR3 protein: CASRLNLQPQHF. Here the CDR3 DNA reads TGTGCCAGCAGACTAAACCTGCAGCCCCAGCATTTT.

This chain joins TRBV6-4 and TRBJ1-3; D gene unclear. The CDR3 totals 16 residues. Germline loops: CDR1 MRHNA, CDR2 SNTAGT. V was trimmed by 4 bases and J by 1 base, leaving 14 bases between them. The CDR3 loop is CASSVRWVPSGNTIYF. The DNA for the CDR3 is TGTGCCAGCAGTGTTCGCTGGGTACCTTCTGGAAACACCATATATTTT.

V gene TRBV5-5 combines with J gene TRBJ2-5; D not resolved. Germline CDR1 reads SGHKS; CDR2 reads YYEKEE (reference sequence). Between the trimmed V and J ends, which lost 0 bases and 1 base, there was a span of 7 bases. The CDR3 sequence is 14 residues long. The DNA for the CDR3 is TGTGCCAGCAGCTTGGTTAGCAGCCAAGAGACCCAGTACTTC. Its protein is CASSLVSSQETQYF.

This chain links TRBV30 with TRBJ1-6; D unresolved. Germline CDR1 and CDR2: GTSNPN and SVGIG (reference sequence). Trimming stripped 3 bases from V and 5 bases from J, with 5 bases between. The CDR3 covers 12 residues. The CDR3 sequence: CAWRPNNSPLHF. CDR3 DNA sequence: TGTGCCTGGAGGCCAAATAATTCACCCCTCCACTTT.

This sequence joins TRBV19 and TRBJ2-3; D possibly corresponds to TRBD1 (6 bases). This CDR3 comprises 14 residues. Germline values: CDR1 LNHDA, CDR2 SQIVND (reference sequence). V was trimmed by 5 bases and J by 3 bases, leaving 12 bases between them. CDR3 loop: CASSRTDGTDTQYF. CDR3 DNA: TGTGCCAGTAGTCGGACAGATGGAACAGATACGCAGTATTTT.

V gene TRBV7-7 combines with J gene TRBJ2-5; no clear D gene. With 5 bases removed from V and 4 bases from J, the gap between germline ends came to 11 bases. The CDR3 consists of 13 residues. Looked up from germline, CDR1 is SSHAT and CDR2 is FNYEAQ (reference sequence). This CDR3 is CASSVNAGETQYF. Written as DNA, the CDR3 is TGTGCCAGCAGCGTCAACGCAGGAGAGACCCAGTACTTC.

This clone was detected only once. The gene calls are TRBV7-9 and TRBJ1-2; no reliable D call. Deletions cut 4 bases from V and 8 bases from J, with 14 bases between. This CDR3 spans 13 amino acids. The germline V gene has CDR1 SEHNR and CDR2 FQNEAQ (reference sequence). The CDR3 is CASSSREYVGYTF. The CDR3 DNA reads TGTGCCAGCAGCTCCCGGGAGTACGTCGGCTACACCTTC.

The rearrangement joins TRBV6-2 or TRBV6-3 to TRBJ2-6, with D perhaps being TRBD1 or TRBD2 (5 bases each). In germline, CDR1 is MNHEY, CDR2 SVGEGT. V was cut by 4 bases and J by 4 bases, with 14 bases left in between. This CDR3 comprises 16 residues. The CDR3 loop reads CASSFGETDGANVLTF. CDR3 nucleotides: TGTGCCAGCAGTTTCGGGGAGACAGACGGGGCCAACGTCCTGACTTTC.

This clone was observed once. The V and J genes are TRBV2 and TRBJ1-6; 7 bases are shared with TRBD1. The CDR3 consists of 13 residues. Trimming took 6 bases from V and 7 from J; bases not matched to a gene: 3. Per the germline V gene, CDR1 is SNHLY and CDR2 is FYNNEI. The CDR3 loop reads CASSSGGNSPLHF. The CDR3 DNA is TGTGCCAGCAGCTCAGGGGGGAATTCACCCCTCCACTTT.

This clone was detected only once. The DNA of the CDR3 is TGTGCAAGGAAGACCCCCTATAATTCACCCCTCCACTTT. Translated: CARKTPYNSPLHF. The chain has TRBV12-2 and TRBJ1-6. TRBV12-2 is classified as a pseudogene. This CDR3 region has 13 residues.

The J gene is TRBJ2-7, the V gene TRBV6-5; 12 nucleotides agree with TRBD2. Germline-derived CDR1 and CDR2 are MNHEY and SVGAGI. The CDR3 length is 15 residues. V lost 4 bases to trimming and J lost 4 bases; unmatched junction nucleotides: 5. The DNA of the CDR3 is TGTGCCAGCAGTTCGACTAGCGGGGGTTCTTACGAGCAGTACTTC. It specifies CASSSTSGGSYEQYF.

The J gene is TRBJ2-2, the V gene TRBV19; 7 nucleotides line up with TRBD1. Trimming cost V 5 bases and J 4 bases; bases outside gene matches: 7. The CDR3 spans 15 residues. The germline gives CDR1 LNHDA, CDR2 SQIVND (reference sequence). In DNA form, the CDR3 reads TGTGCCAGTAGTGAGACAGGGTTTATCACCGGGGAGCTGTTTTTT. Its translation: CASSETGFITGELFF.

This chain links TRBV25-1 with TRBJ2-1, with TRBD2 matching 8 bases. CDR1 and CDR2 from the germline V gene are MGHDK and SYGVNS. V was clipped by 4 bases and J by 7 bases; unmatched bases: 9. The CDR3 spans 15 residues. The CDR3 DNA is TGTGCCAGCAGTGTTTATAGCGGGAAACGAAATGAGCAGTTCTTC. It translates to CASSVYSGKRNEQFF.